This TCR beta chain comes out of a study of cytomegalovirus exposure and HLA in healthy donors. Study-level results: Among TCR beta chains, those listed as cytomegalovirus-associated numbered about 160. Sequencing depth roughly uniform across donors was assumed in presence/absence analyses.

In the PCR, 60 Vbeta and 13 Jbeta primers were used. Generated by immunoSEQ multiplex PCR, the TCRdb table keeps only in-frame clones and is missing some. The sample consists of about 90,000 clones, about 72% of them appearing once. The CDR3 has 17 amino acids. Germline V gene lookup returns CDR1 SGHTA and CDR2 FQGNSA. Unmatched junction bases numbered 7, after V lost 4 bases and J lost 2 bases. For this clone: What it binds is not known.

This TCR was recovered from a man between 25 and 39 years old in good health and CMV-seronegative. This chain links TRBV7-2 with TRBJ2-3; 12 bases are a match to TRBD2. Input material: PBMCs. The CDR3 reads CASSSGLAGRPTDTQYF. The CDR3 bases are TGTGCCAGCAGCTCAGGACTAGCGGGGCGCCCCACAGATACGCAGTATTTT.